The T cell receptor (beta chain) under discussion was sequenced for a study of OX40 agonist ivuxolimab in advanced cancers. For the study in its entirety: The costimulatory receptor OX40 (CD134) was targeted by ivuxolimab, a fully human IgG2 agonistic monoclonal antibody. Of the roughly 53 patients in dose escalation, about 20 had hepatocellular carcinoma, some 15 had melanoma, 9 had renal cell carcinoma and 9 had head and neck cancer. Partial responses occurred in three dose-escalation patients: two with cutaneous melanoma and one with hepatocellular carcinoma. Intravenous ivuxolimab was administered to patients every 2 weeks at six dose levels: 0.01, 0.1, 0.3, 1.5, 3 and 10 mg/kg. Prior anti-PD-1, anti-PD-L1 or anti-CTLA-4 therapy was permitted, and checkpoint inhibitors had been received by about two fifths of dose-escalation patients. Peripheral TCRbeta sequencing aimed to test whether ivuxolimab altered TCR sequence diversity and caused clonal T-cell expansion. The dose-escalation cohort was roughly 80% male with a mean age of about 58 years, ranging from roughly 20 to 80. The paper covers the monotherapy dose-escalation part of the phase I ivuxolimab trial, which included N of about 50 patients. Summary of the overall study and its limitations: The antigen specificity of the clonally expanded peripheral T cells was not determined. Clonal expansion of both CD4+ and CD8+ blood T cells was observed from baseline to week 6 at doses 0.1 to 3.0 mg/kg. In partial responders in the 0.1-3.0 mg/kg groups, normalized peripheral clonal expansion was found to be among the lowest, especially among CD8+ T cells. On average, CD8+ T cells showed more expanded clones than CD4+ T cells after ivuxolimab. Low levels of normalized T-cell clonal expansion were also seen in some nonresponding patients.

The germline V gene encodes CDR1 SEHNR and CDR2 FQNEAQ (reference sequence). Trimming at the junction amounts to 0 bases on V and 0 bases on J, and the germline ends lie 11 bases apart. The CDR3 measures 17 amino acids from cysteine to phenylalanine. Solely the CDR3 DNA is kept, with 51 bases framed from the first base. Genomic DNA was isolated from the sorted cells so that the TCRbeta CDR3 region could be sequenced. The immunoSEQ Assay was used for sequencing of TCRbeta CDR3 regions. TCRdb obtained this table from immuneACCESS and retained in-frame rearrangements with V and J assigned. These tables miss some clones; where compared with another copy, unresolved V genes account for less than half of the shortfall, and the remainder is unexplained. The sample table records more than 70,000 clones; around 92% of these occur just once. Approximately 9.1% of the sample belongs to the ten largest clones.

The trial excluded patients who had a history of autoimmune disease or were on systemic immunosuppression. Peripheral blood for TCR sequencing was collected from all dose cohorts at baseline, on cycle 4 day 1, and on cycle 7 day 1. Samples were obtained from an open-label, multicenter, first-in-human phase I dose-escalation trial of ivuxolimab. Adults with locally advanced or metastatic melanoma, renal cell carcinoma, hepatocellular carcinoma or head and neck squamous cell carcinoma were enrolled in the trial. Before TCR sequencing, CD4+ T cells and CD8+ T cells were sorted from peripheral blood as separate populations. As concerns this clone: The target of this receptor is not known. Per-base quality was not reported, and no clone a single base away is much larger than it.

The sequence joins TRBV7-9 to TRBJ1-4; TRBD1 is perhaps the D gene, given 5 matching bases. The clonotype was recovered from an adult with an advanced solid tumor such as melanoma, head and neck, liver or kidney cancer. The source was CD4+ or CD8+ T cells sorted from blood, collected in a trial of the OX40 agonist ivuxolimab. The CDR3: CASSLAQGGSTNEKLFF. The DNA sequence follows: TGTGCCAGCAGCTTAGCCCAGGGTGGCTCAACTAATGAAAAACTGTTTTTT.